A selection of T cell receptor beta chains follows, all from one sample in a study of human T cells and chemical hapten exposure. From the RACE reads, TCRdb called clonotypes with MiXCR, one entry per CDR3 protein. The sample holds under 150,000 distinct CDR3 sequences, 12% seen once. This sample comprised whole blood, obtained in connection with sensitization to the hapten diphenylcyclopropenone (DPC). The receptors here all came from a woman between 50 and 59 years old with alopecia areata. Some clones in this sample may be carry-over from other donors' samples. Each CDR3 is given with its conserved first and last residue. D genes are given only for firm matches.

J,V,D,CDR3
TRBJ2-1,TRBV6-1,TRBD2,CASSSGSYNEQFF
TRBJ2-3,TRBV20-1,TRBD1,CSASRTGSVTDTQYF
TRBJ2-3,TRBV29-1,NA,CSAAAPSGASTDTQYF
TRBJ2-1,TRBV7-9,TRBD2,CASSPGLAGGNEQFF
TRBJ2-3,TRBV28,NA,CATKAAVRTDTQYF
TRBJ1-1,TRBV18,NA,CASSRGNTEAFF
TRBJ2-1,TRBV7-2,NA,CASSLNGDEQFF
TRBJ2-1,TRBV4-3,NA,CASSLIYNEQFF
TRBJ1-1,TRBV12-3/TRBV12-4,NA,CASRSGHSNTEAFF
TRBJ2-7,TRBV19,NA,CASSIQGLDHEQYF
TRBJ1-4,TRBV29-1,TRBD1,CSVLRDRGRKLFF
TRBJ2-7,TRBV4-3,TRBD1,CASSPSGTVNYEQYF
TRBJ1-5,TRBV20-1,NA,CSARGIGGGADSNQPQHF
TRBJ1-1,TRBV5-8,NA,CASIRPPTQGEGVDTEAFF
TRBJ2-2,TRBV12-3/TRBV12-4,NA,CASHMGMANTGELFF
TRBJ2-7,TRBV28,NA,CASSRPPGEQYF
TRBJ2-7,TRBV5-5,TRBD1,CASSWGQGQSTYEQYF
TRBJ1-1,TRBV10-3,TRBD1,CAIRAPGQGTEAFF
TRBJ1-2,TRBV7-6,TRBD1,CASSLGQGGYGYTF
TRBJ1-6,TRBV21-1,NA,CASSGRTVFNSPLHF
TRBJ1-3,TRBV7-2,NA,CASSITGNTIYF
TRBJ1-3,TRBV29-1,NA,CSAVDRTGNTIYF
TRBJ2-3,TRBV10-2,TRBD2,CASKGLAGSTDTQYF
TRBJ1-4,TRBV12-3/TRBV12-4,TRBD1,CASSLGQGANEKLFF
TRBJ2-7,TRBV5-6,NA,CASSSGSLYEQYF
TRBJ2-1,TRBV20-1,NA,CSAPRVPKDEQFF
TRBJ2-2,TRBV9,NA,CASSVGAGNTGELFF
TRBJ2-5,TRBV7-7,TRBD2,CASSQGLAGYQETQYF
TRBJ1-2,TRBV6-2/TRBV6-3,NA,CASSYSDRLDYGYTF
TRBJ1-1,TRBV10-2,NA,CASSESKRETEAFF
TRBJ1-3,TRBV4-2,NA,CASSRSDSSSGNTIYF
TRBJ1-5,TRBV10-3,NA,CAISATDNQPQHF